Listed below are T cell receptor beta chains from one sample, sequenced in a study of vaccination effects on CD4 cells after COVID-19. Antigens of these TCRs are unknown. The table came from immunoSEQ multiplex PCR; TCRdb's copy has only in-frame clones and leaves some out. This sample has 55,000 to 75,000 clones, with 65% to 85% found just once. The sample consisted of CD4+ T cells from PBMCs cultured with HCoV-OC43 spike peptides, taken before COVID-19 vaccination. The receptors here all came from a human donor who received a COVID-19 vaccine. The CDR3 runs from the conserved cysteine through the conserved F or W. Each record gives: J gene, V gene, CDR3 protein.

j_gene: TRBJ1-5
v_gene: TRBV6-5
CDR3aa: CASSLVSGMNQPQHF

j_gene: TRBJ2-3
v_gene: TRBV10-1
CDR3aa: CASRPDLRDTQYF

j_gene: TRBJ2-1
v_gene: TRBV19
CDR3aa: CASSVFGREQFF

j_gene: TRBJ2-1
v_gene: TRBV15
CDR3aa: CATSSNKDEQFF

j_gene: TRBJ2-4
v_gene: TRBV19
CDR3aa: CASSGVLSATAKNIQYF

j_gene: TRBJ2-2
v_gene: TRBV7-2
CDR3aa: CASSFVAGTVTGELFF

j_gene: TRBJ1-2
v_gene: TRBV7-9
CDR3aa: CASSLGTGDNYGYTF

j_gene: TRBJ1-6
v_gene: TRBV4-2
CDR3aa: CASSPELGDIGSPLHF

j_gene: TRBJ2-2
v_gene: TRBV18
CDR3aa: CASSPSRQVANTGELFF

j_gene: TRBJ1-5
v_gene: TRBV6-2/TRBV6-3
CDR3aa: CASSPVNRINQPQHF

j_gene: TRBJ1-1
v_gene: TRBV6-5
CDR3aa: CASSYRQGNTEAFF

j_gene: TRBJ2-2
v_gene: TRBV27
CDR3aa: CASSRTGTGDTGELFF

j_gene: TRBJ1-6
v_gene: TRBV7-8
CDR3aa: CASSLVGDNSPLHF

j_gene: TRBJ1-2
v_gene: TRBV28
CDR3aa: CASSRQFEGGGYTF

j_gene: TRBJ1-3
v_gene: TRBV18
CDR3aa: CASSPLDSGNTIYF

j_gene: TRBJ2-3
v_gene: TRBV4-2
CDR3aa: CASSQEPPLAGDSTDTQYF

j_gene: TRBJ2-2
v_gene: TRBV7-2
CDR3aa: CASSLRARDTGELFF

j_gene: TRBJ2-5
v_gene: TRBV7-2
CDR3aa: CATASFRNTAQETQYF

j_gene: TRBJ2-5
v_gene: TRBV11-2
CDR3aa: CASSSYRGRETQYF

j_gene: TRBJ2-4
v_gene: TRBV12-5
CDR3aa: CASGSYPESGFKNIQYF

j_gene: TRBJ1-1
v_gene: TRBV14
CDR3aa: CASSPFLGSAVPEAFF

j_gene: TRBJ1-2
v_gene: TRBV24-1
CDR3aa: CATSDPDREVGGYTF

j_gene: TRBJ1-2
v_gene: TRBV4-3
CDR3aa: CASSQEGTRGYTF

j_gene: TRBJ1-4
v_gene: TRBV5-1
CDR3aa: CASSLSSGNEKLFF

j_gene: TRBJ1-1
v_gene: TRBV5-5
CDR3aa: CASSPSVHNTEAFF

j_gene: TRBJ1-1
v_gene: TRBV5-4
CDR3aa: CASSLSPYTEAFF

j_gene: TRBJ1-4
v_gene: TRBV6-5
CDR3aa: CASSSGARHEKLFF

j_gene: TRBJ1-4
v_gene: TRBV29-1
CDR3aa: CSAMGQGNEKLFF

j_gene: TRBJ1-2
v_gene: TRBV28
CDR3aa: CASRPIGQAGGYTF

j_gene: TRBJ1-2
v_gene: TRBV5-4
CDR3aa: CASSLAPGDDYGYTF

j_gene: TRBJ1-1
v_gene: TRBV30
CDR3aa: CAWDGRIGLNTEAFF

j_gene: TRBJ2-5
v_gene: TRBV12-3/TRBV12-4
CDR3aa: CASSLSGQETQYF

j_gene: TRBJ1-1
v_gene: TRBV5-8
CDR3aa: CASSWEVTEAFF

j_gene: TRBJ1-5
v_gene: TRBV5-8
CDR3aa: CASSVDGDQPQHF

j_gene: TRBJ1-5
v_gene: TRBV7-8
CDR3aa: CASSQEGAQPQHF

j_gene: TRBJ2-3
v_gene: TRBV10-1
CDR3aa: CATRQGSTDTQYF

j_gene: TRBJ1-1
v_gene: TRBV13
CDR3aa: CASSLKTGNTEAFF

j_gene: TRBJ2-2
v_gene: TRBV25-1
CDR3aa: CASSEAGVSTGELFF

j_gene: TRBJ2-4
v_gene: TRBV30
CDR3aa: CAWTGVTNIQYF

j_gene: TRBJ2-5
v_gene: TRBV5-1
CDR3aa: CASSLLPGSSQETQYF

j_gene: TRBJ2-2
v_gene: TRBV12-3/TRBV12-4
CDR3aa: CASRQGPTGELFF

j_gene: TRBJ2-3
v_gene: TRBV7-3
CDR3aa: CASSWRGTDTQYF

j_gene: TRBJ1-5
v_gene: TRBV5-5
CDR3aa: CASSSRDRVYQPQHF

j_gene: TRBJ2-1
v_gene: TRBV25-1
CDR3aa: CASSEVGRYNEQFF

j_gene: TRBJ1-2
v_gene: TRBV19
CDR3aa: CASSISGSNYGYTF

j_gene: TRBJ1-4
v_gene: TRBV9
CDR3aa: CASSVDGAGGTNEKLFF

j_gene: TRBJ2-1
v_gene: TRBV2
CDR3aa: CASSDQQGDEQFF

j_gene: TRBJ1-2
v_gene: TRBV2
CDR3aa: CASHRGTGSKGWGGYTF

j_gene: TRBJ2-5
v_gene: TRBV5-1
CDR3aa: CASSLDQGSGETQYF

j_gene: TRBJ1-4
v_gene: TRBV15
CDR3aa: CATRPRVPIF

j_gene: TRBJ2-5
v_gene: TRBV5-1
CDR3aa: CASSSGGTETQYF

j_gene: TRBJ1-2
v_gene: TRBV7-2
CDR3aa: CASSLEGYGYTF

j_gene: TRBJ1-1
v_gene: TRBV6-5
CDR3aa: CASRPVGAEAFF

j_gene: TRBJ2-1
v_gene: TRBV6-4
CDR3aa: CASTPNYGGGEQFF

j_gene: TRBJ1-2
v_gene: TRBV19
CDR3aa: CASSIGAGANYGYTF

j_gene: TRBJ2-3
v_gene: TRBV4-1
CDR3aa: CASSQLYGAGGRTDTQYF

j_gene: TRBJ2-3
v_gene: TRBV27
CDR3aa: CASSLLQGAGDTQYF

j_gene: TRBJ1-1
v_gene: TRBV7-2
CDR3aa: CASSFPRGNTEAFF

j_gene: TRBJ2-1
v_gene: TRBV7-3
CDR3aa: CASSRPGLAINEQFF